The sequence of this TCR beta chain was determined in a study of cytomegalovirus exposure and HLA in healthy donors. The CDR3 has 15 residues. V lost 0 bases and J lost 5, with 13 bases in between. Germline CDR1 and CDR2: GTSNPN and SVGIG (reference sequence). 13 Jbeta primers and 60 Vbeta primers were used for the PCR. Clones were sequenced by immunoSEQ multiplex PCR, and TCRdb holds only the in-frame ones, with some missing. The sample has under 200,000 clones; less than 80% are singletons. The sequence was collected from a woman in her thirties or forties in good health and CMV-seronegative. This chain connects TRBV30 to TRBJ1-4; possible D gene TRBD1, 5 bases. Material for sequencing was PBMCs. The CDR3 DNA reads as TGTGCCTGGAGTGTACGGGTGGGGCAGAATGAAAAACTGTTTTTT. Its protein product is CAWSVRVGQNEKLFF.